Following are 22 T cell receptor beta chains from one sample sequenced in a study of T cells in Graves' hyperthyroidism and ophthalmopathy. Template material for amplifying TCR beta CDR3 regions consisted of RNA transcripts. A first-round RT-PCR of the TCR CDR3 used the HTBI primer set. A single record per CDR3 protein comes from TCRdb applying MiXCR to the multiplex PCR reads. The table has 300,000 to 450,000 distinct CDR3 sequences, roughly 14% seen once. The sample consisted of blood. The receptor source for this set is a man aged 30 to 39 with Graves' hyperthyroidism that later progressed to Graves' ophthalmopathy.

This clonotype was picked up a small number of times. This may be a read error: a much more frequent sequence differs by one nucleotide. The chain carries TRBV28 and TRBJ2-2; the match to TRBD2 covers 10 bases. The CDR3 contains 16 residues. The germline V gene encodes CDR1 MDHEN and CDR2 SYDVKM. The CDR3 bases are TGTGCCAGCAGACTAGCGGGGCGTGCGAGCACCGGGGAGCCGTTTTTT. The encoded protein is CASRLAGRASTGEPFF.

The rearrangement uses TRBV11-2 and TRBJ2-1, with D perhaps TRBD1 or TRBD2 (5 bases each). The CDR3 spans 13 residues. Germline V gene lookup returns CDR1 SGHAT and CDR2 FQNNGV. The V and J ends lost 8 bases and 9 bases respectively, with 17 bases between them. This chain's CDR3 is CASHRFGAGEQFF. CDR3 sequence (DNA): TGTGCCAGCCATAGGTTCGGGGCGGGTGAGCAGTTCTTC.

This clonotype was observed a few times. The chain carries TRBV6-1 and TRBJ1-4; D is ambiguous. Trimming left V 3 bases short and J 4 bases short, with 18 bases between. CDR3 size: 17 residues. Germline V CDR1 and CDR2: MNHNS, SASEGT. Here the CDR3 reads CASSEDGWTAVNEKLFF. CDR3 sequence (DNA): TGTGCCAGCAGTGAGGATGGCTGGACGGCCGTTAATGAAAAACTGTTTTTT.

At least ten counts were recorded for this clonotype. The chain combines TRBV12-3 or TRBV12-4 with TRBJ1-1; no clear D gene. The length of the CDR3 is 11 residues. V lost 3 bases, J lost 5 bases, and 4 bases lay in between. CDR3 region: CASSFSTEAFF. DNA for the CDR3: TGTGCCAGCAGTTTTTCTACTGAAGCTTTCTTT.

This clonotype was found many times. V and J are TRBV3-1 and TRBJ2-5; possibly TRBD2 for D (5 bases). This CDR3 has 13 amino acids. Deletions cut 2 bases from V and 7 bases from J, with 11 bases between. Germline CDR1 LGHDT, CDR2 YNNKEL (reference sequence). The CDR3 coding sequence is TGTGCCAGCAGCCAATTGTCGGCGGGGACCCAGTACTTC. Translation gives CASSQLSAGTQYF.

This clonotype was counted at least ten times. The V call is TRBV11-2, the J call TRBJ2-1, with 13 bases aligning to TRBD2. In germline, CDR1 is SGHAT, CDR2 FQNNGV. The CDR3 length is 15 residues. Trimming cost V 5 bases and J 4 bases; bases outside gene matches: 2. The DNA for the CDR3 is TGTGCCAGCAGCGGACTAGCGGGGGATTACAATGAGCAGTTCTTC. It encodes CASSGLAGDYNEQFF.

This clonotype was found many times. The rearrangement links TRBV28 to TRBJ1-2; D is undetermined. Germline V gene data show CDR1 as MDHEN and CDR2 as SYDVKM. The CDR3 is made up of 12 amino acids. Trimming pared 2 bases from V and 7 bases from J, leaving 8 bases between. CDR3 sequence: CASSLGTLGYTF. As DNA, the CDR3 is TGTGCCAGCAGTTTAGGAACCCTTGGCTACACCTTC.

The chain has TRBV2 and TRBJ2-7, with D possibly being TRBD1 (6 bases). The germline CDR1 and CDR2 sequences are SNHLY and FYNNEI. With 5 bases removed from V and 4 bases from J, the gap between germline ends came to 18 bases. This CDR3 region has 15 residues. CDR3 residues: CASSYRVGFEYEQYF. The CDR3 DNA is TGTGCCAGCAGTTACAGGGTGGGTTTTGAATACGAGCAGTACTTC.

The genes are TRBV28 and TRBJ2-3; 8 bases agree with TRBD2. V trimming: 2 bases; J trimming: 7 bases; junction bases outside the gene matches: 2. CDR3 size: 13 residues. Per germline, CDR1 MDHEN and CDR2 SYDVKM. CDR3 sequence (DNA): TGTGCCAGCAGTTTAGCGGGGGGAAATACGCAGTATTTT. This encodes CASSLAGGNTQYF. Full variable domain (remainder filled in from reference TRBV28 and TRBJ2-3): DVKVTQSSRYLVKRTGEKVFLECVQDMDHENMFWYRQDPGLGLRLIYFSYDVKMKEKGDIPEGYSVSREKKERFSLILESASTNQTSMYLCASSLAGGNTQYFGPGTRLTVL.

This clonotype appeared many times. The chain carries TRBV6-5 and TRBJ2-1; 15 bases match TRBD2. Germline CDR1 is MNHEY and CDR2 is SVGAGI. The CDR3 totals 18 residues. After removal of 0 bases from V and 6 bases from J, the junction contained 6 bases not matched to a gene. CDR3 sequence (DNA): TGTGCCAGCAGTTACTCGATCGGACTAGCGGGGGGGCTCAATGAGCAGTTCTTC. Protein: CASSYSIGLAGGLNEQFF.

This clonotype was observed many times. CDR3 protein: CASGPTGSNYGYTF. CDR3 nucleotide sequence: TGTGCCAGCGGACCAACAGGGTCTAACTATGGCTACACCTTC. The chain couples TRBV11-3 to TRBJ1-2, with D perhaps matching TRBD1 (6 bases). This CDR3 spans 14 amino acids. V was trimmed by 8 bases and J by 0 bases, leaving 13 bases between them. Germline CDR1 is SGHNT and CDR2 is YENEEA.

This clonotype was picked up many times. CDR3 protein: CASSQGGSYGYTF. The CDR3 coding sequence is TGTGCCAGCAGCCAGGGCGGCAGCTATGGCTACACCTTC. The chain joins TRBV3-1 to TRBJ1-2; D is ambiguous. The CDR3 has 13 residues. Per germline, CDR1 LGHDT and CDR2 YNNKEL (reference sequence). V was pared by 3 bases and J by 4 bases, with 9 bases between.

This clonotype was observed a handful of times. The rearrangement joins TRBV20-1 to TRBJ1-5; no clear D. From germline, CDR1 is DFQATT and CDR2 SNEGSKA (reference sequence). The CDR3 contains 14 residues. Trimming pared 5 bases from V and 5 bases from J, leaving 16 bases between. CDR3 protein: CSAQSSNGHQPQHF. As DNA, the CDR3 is TGCAGTGCTCAAAGCTCTAATGGCCATCAGCCCCAGCATTTT.

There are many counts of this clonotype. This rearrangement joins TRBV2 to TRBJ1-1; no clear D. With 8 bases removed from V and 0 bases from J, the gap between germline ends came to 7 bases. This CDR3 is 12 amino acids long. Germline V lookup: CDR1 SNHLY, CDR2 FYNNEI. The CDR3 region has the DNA TGTGCCAGCCGTCACATGAACACTGAAGCTTTCTTT. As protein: CASRHMNTEAFF.

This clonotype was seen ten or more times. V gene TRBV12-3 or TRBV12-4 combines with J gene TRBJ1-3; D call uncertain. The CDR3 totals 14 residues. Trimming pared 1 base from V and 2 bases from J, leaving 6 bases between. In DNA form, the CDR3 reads TGTGCCAGCAGTTTAGACGGCCCTGGAAACACCATATATTTT. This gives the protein CASSLDGPGNTIYF.

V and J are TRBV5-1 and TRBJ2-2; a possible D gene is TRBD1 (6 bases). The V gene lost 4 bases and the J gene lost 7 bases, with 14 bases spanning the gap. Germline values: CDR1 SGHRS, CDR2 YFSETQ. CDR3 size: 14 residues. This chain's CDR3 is CASSIRQDGGELFF. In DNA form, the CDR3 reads TGCGCCAGCAGCATCCGACAGGATGGCGGGGAGCTGTTTTTT.

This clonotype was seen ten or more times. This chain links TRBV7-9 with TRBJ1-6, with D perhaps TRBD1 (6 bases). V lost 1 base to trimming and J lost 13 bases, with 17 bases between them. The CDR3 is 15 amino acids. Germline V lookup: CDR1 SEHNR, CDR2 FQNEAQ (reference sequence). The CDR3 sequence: CASSLGDTGAGPLHF. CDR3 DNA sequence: TGTGCCAGCAGCTTAGGGGACACCGGCGCAGGGCCCCTCCACTTT.

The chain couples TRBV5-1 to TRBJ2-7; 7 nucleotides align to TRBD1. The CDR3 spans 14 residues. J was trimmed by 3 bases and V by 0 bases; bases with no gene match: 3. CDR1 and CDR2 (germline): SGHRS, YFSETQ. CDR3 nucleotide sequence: TGCGCCAGCAGCTTGGCTCAGGGGGTCTACGAGCAGTACTTC. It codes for CASSLAQGVYEQYF.

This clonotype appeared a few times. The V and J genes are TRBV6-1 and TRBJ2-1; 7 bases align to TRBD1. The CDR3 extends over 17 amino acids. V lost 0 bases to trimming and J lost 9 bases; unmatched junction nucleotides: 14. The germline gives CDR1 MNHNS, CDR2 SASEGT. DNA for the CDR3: TGTGCCAGCAGTGAAGCGCTGTCCCTGACAGGGTTTCCTGAGCAGTTCTTC. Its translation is CASSEALSLTGFPEQFF.

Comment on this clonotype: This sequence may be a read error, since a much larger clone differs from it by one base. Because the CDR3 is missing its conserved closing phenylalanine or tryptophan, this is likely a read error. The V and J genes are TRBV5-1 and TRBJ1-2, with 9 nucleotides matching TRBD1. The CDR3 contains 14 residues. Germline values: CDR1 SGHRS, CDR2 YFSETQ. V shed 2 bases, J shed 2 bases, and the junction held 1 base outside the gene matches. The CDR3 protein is CASSFTGGNYGYTC. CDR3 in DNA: TGCGCCAGCAGCTTTACAGGGGGCAACTATGGCTACACCTGC.

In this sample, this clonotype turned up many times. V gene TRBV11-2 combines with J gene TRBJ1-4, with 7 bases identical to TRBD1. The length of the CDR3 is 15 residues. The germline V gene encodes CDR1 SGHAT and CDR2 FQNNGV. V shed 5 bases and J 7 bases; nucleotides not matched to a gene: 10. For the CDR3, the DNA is TGTGCCAGCAGCACCAGACAGGGAGGAGGTGAAAAACTGTTTTTT. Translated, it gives CASSTRQGGGEKLFF.

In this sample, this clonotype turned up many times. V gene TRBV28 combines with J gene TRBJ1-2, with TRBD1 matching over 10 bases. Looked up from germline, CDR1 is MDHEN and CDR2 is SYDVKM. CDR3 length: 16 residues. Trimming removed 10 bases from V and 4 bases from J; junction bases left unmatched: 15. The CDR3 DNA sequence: TGTGCCACTGCATCCATTGACAGGGGGCGCATCTATGGCTACACCTTC. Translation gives CATASIDRGRIYGYTF.